This TCR beta chain stems from a study of blood T cell repertoires in COVID-19 (TCRdb year 2020). Describing the broader study: Samples covering the acute and convalescent phases of COVID-19 were provided by collaborators in the United States, Italy and Spain. The prospective study material was composed of cDNA or gDNA derived from T cells, B-cell-depleted T cells, or PBMCs. The repertoires were released in a freely available public database meant as a resource for research on the immune response to SARS-CoV-2. Sample metadata almost always included a de-identified subject ID, COVID-19 status, age in years and sex. The samples were drawn from the first 160 participants of the ongoing ImmuneRACE study and from 950 to 1,500 subjects provided by 6 global collaborators. Subjects who had been exposed to COVID-19, were actively infected with it, or had recovered from it provided the deeply sampled blood TCRbeta repertoires that made up the dataset. Where available, HLA class I and class II types were taken from metadata supplied by the sample provider and were not determined by assay-based typing.

Comments on this clone: The target of this receptor is not known. Base qualities were left out, and no much larger clone turns up one base away.

CDR1 and CDR2 (LGHDT, YNNKEL) derive from the germline V gene (reference sequence). CDR3 length: 17 amino acids, cysteine to phenylalanine. Only the CDR3 DNA is retained, 51 bases long and in frame from the first base. V is pared back by 3 bases and J by 0 bases, with 15 bases lying between the germline termini. The immunoSEQ Assay, a bias-controlled multiplex PCR, was used to amplify TCRbeta CDR3 regions from genomic DNA. In the original analysis: Within the assay, amplification of reference gene primers was used to estimate how many nucleated cells each sample contained. To quantify the absolute abundance of each unique TCRbeta CDR3 rearrangement, sequence reads were collapsed and filtered. For each sample, productive Simpson clonality was calculated as the square root of Simpson's diversity index across productive rearrangements. TCRdb obtained this table from immuneACCESS and retained in-frame rearrangements with V and J assigned. These tables miss some clones; where compared with another copy, unresolved V genes account for less than half of the shortfall, and the remainder is unexplained. V and J calls and clone size are as listed in that table; D and trimming were resolved from the DNA. Within this sample are around 88,000 clones, with roughly 84% of them counted one time only. The ten largest account for around 3% of the sample.

The collaborating institutions used their own protocols to collect whole blood in K2EDTA tubes. For TCRbeta analysis, collaborators shipped samples in one of three forms: frozen whole blood, isolated PBMCs, or DNA extracted from either of those sample types. Beyond this particular receptor, the publication reports: Clinical and demographic metadata were provided uncurated, with the amount varying by source and participant.

The sequenced sample consisted of peripheral blood. The clonotype comes from a woman of 80 years or more with acute or convalescent COVID-19. The receptor chain draws on TRBV3-1 (or the pseudogene TRBV3-2) and TRBJ2-4; the D gene assignment is ambiguous. CDR3 region: CASSQSQWRLAKNIQYF. Read as DNA, the sequence is TGTGCCAGCAGCCAGAGTCAGTGGCGACTAGCCAAAAACATTCAGTACTTC.